Described below is a single T cell receptor beta chain sequence and its context. Antigen unknown. TCRdb processed the reads anew with MiXCR; each CDR3 protein has one entry. The sample lists under 850,000 distinct CDR3 sequences; roughly 36% were seen once. With 3 bases clipped from V and 1 base from J, the junction kept 3 bases outside the gene matches. CDR1 is SEHNR and CDR2 is FQNEAQ in the germline V gene (reference sequence). This CDR3 contains 15 residues. The entry originates in a study of T cell repertoires in cytomegalovirus infection. The receptor was isolated from a human donor in good health (CMV status not recorded). Some clones in this sample may be carry-over from other donors' samples. The material was cultured PBMCs, obtained from culture after CMV antigen stimulation. The chain joins TRBV7-9 to TRBJ2-5; 9 nucleotides align to TRBD2. The CDR3 sequence: CASSLSGGPQETQYF. For the CDR3, the DNA is TGTGCCAGCAGCTTGAGCGGGGGGCCCCAAGAGACCCAGTACTTC. The complete variable domain, with remaining parts taken from reference TRBV7-9 and TRBJ2-5, reads DTGVSQNPRHKITKRGQNVTFRCDPISEHNRLYWYRQTLGQGPEFLTYFQNEAQLEKSRLLSDRFSAERPKGSFSTLEIQRTEQGDSAMYLCASSLSGGPQETQYFGPGTRLLVL.